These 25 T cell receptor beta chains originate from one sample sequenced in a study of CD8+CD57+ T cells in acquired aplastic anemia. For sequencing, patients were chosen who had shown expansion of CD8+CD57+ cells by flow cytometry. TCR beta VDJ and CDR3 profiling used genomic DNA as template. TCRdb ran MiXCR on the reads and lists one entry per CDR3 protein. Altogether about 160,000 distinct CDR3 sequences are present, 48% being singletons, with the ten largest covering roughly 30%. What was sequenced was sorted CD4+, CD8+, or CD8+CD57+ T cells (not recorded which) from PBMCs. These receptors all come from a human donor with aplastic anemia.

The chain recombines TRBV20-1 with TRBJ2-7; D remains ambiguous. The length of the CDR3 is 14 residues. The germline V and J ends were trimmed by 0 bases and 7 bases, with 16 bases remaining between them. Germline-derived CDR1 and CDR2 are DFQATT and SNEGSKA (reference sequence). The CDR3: CSARDPQESGEQYF. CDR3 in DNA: TGCAGTGCTAGAGATCCTCAGGAGTCTGGTGAGCAGTACTTC.

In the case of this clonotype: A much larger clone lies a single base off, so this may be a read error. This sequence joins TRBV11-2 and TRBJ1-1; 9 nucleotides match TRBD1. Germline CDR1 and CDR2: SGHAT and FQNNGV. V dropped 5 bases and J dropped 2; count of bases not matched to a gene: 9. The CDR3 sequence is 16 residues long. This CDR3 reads CASSPWDRALNTEAFF. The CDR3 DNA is TGTGCCAGCAGCCCTTGGGACAGGGCGCTTAACACTGAAGCTTTCTTT.

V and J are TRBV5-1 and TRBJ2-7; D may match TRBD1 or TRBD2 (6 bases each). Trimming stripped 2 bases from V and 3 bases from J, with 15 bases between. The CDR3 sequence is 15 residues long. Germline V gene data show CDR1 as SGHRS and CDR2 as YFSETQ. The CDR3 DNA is TGCGCCAGCAGCTTCCCCCGGGGGCAGTACTACGAGCAGTACTTC. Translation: CASSFPRGQYYEQYF.

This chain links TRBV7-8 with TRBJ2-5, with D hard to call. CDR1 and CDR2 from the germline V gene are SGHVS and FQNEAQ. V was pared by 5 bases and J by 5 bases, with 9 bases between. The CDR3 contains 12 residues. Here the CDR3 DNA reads TGTGCCAGCAGCCGGCCCCGGGAGACCCAGTACTTC. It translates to CASSRPRETQYF.

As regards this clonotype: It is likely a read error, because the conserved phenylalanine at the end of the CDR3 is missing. The CDR3, as DNA: TGTGCCAGCAGCACGGGGACAGGGAATTCACCCCTCCACCTT. It translates to CASSTGTGNSPLHL. The rearrangement joins TRBV11-3 to TRBJ1-6; 9 nucleotides line up with TRBD1. Germline V CDR1 and CDR2: SGHNT, YENEEA. Unmatched junction bases numbered 3, after V lost 5 bases and J lost 7 bases. There are 14 residues in the CDR3.

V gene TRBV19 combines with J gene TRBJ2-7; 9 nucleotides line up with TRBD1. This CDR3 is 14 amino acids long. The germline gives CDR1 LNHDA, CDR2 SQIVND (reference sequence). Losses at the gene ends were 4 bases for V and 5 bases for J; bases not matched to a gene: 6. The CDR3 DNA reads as TGTGCCAGTAGTACACCCGGGACAGGGCACGAGCAGTACTTC. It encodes CASSTPGTGHEQYF.

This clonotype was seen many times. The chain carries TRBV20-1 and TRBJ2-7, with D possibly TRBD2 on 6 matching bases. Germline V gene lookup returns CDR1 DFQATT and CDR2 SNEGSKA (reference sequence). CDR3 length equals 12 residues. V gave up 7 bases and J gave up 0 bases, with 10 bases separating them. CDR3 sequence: CSVREISYEQYF. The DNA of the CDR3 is TGCAGTGTGCGGGAAATCTCCTACGAGCAGTACTTC.

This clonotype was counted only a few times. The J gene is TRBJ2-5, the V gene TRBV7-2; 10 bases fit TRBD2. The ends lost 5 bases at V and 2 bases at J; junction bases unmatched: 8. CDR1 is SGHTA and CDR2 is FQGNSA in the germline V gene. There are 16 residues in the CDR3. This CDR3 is CASSPTSGKTQETQYF. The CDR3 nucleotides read TGTGCCAGCAGCCCTACTAGCGGGAAAACTCAAGAGACCCAGTACTTC. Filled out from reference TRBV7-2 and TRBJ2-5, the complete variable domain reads GAGVSQSPSNKVTEKGKDVELRCDPISGHTALYWYRQSLGQGLEFLIYFQGNSAPDKSGLPSDRFSAERTGGSVSTLTIQRTQQEDSAVYLCASSPTSGKTQETQYFGPGTRLLVL.

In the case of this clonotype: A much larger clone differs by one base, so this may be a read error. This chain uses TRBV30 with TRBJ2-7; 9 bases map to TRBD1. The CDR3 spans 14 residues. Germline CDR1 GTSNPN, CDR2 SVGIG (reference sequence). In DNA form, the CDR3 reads TGTGCCACGGGACAGGGAATCGCGGTGTACGAGCAGTGCTTC. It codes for CATGQGIAVYEQCF.

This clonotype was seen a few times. The CDR3 loop is CASSDWAGYEQYF. DNA for the CDR3: TGTGCCAGCAGCGATTGGGCAGGGTACGAGCAGTACTTC. This chain uses TRBV7-9 with TRBJ2-7, with D possibly TRBD1 on 5 matching bases. The germline V and J ends were trimmed by 5 bases and 4 bases, with 12 bases remaining between them. Germline V gene sequence: CDR1 SEHNR, CDR2 FQNEAQ (reference sequence). The CDR3 contains 13 residues.

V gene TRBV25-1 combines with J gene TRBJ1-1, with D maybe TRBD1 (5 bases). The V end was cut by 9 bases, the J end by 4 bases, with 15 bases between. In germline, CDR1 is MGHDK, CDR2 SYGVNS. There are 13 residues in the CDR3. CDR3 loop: CASRRQFGTEAFF. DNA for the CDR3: TGTGCCAGTAGGCGACAGTTCGGCACTGAAGCTTTCTTT.

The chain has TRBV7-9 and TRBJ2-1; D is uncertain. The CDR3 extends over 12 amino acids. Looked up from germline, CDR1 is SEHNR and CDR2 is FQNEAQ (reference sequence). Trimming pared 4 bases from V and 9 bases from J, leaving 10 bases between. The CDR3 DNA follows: TGTGCCAGCAGCTCTCAGAATGCTGAGCAGTTCTTC. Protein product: CASSSQNAEQFF.

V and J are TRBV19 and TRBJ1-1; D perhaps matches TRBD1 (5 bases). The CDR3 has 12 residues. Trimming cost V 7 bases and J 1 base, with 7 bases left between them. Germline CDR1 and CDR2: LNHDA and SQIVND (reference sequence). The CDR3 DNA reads TGTGCCAGTATGCAGGGGAACACTGAAGCTTTCTTT. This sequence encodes CASMQGNTEAFF.

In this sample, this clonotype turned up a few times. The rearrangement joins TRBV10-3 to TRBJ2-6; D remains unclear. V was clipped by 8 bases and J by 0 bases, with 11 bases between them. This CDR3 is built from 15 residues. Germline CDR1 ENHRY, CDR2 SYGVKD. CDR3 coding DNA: TGTGCCATCCCCCGACTCGGCTCTGGGGCCAACGTCCTGACTTTC. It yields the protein CAIPRLGSGANVLTF.

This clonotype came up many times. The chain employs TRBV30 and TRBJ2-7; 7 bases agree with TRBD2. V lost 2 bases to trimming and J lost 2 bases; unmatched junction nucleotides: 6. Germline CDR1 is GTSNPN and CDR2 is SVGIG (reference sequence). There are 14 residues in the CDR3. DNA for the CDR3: TGTGCCTGGAGTTTTGCTAGCGGCCCCTACGAGCAGTACTTC. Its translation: CAWSFASGPYEQYF.

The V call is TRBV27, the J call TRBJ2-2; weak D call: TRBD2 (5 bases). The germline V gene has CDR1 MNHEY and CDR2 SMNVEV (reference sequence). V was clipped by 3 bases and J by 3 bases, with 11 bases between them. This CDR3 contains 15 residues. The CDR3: CASSFGTGYTGELFF. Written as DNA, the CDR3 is TGTGCCAGCAGTTTCGGCACGGGATACACCGGGGAGCTGTTTTTT.

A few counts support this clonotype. Written as DNA, the CDR3 is TGTGCCACCAGTGAGGCGGAGTATGGCTACACCTTC. Translated: CATSEAEYGYTF. The rearrangement uses TRBV24-1 and TRBJ1-2, with D unresolved. Germline V gene data show CDR1 as KGHDR and CDR2 as SFDVKD. CDR3 length: 12 amino acids. V was trimmed by 4 bases and J by 5 bases, leaving 7 bases between them.

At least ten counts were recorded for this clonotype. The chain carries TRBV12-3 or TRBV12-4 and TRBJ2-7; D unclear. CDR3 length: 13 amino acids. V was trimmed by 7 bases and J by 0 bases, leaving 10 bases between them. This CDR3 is CASTPTVSYEQYF. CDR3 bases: TGTGCCAGCACTCCGACGGTCTCCTACGAGCAGTACTTC.

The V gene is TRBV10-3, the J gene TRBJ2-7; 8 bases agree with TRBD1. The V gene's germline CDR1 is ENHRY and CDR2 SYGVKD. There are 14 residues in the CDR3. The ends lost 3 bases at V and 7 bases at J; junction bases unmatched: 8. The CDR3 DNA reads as TGTGCCATCAGTGATAGTCAGGGGGCGAGAGAGCAGTACTTC. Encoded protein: CAISDSQGAREQYF.

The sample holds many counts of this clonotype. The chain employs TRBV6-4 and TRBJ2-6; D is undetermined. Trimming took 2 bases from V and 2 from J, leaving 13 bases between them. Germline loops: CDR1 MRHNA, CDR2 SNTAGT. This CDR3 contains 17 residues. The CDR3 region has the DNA TGTGCCAGCAGTGACATAACCGGTGATACTGGGGCCAACGTCCTGACTTTC. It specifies CASSDITGDTGANVLTF.

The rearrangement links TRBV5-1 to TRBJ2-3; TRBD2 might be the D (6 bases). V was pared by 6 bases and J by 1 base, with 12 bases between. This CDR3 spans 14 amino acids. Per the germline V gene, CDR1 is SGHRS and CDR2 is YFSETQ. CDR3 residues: CASIDGGGTDTQYF. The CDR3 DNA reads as TGCGCCAGCATAGACGGGGGTGGCACAGATACGCAGTATTTT. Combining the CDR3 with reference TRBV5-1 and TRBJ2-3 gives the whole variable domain KAGVTQTPRYLIKTRGQQVTLSCSPISGHRSVSWYQQTPGQGLQFLFEYFSETQRNKGNFPGRFSGRQFSNSRSEMNVSTLELGDSALYLCASIDGGGTDTQYFGPGTRLTVL.

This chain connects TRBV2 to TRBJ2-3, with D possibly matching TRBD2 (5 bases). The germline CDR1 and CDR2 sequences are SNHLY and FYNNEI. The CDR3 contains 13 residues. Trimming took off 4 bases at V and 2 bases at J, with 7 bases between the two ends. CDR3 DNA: TGTGCCAGCAGTGTCGGGAACACAGATACGCAGTATTTT. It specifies CASSVGNTDTQYF.

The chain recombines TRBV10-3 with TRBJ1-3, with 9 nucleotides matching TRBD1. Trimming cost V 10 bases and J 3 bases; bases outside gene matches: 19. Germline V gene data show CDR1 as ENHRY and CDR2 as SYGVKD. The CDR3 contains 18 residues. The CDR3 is CASRTLFDRGIRGNTIYF. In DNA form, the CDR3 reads TGTGCCAGCAGAACCTTATTTGACAGGGGGATACGTGGAAACACCATATATTTT.

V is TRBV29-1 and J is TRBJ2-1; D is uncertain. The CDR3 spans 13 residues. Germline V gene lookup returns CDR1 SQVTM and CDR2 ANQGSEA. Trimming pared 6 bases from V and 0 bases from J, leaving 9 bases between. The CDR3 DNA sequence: TGCAGCGTAGCGCCGAGCTCCTACAATGAGCAGTTCTTC. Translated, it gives CSVAPSSYNEQFF.

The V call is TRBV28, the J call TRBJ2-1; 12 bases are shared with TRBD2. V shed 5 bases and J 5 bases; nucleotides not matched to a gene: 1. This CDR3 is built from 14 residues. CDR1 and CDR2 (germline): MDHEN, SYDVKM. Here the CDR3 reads CASSLAGGDNEQFF. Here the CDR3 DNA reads TGTGCCAGCAGTCTAGCGGGGGGGGACAATGAGCAGTTCTTC.